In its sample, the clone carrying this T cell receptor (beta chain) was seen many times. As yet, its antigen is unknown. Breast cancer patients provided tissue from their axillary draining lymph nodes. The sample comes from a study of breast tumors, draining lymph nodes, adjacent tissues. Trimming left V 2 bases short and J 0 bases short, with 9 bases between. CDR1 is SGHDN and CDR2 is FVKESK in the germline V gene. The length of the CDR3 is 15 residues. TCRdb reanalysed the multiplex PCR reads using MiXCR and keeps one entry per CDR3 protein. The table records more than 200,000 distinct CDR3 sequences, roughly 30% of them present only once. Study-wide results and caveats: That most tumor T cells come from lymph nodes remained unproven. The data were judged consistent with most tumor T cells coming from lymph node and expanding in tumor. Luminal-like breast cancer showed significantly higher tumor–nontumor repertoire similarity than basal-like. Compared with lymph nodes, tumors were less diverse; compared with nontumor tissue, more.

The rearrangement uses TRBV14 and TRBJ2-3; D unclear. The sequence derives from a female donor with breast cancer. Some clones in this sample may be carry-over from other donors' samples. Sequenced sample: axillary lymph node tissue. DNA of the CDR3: TGTGCCAGCAGCCAAAATACAGCTAGCACAGATACGCAGTATTTT. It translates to CASSQNTASTDTQYF. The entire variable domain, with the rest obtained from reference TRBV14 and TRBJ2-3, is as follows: EAGVTQFPSHSVIEKGQTVTLRCDPISGHDNLYWYRRVMGKEIKFLLHFVKESKQDESGMPNNRFLAERTGGTYSTLKVQPAELEDSGVYFCASSQNTASTDTQYFGPGTRLTVL.